This passage covers 29 T cell receptor beta chains from one sample sequenced in a study of blood T cell repertoires in COVID-19. Data came from immunoSEQ multiplex PCR; TCRdb stores just in-frame clones and leaves some out. The sample has some 170,000 clones; 80% to 90% are singletons. Sample: peripheral blood. Every receptor here comes from a human donor in a cohort sampled during active COVID-19.

The chain carries TRBV3-1 (or the pseudogene TRBV3-2) and TRBJ2-7, with D maybe TRBD1 (5 bases). Trimming cost V 1 base and J 4 bases, with 11 bases left between them. The CDR3 extends over 14 amino acids. Per germline, CDR1 LGHDT and CDR2 YNNKEL (reference sequence). CDR3 DNA sequence: TGTGCCAGCAGCCAAGTTCAGGGTCGGTACGAGCAGTACTTC. Translation: CASSQVQGRYEQYF.

Only a few counts were recorded for this clone. The genes are TRBV27 and TRBJ1-3, with unresolved D. V lost 2 bases and J lost 0, with 8 bases in between. This CDR3 is 15 amino acids long. Germline V gives CDR1 MNHEY, CDR2 SMNVEV (reference sequence). The chain's CDR3 is CASSLGSGSGNTIYF. The CDR3, as DNA: TGTGCCAGCAGTTTAGGATCGGGCTCTGGAAACACCATATATTTT.

The chain carries TRBV7-2 and TRBJ2-2; D is possibly TRBD1 (6 bases). The length of the CDR3 is 14 residues. V dropped 2 bases and J dropped 4 bases, with 8 bases sitting between them. CDR1 is SGHTA and CDR2 is FQGNSA in the germline V gene. The CDR3 nucleotides read TGTGCCAGCAGCTTATCAGGGGTCACCGGGGAGCTGTTTTTT. Residues: CASSLSGVTGELFF.

This chain connects TRBV11-2 to TRBJ2-7; 8 bases match TRBD2. Unmatched junction bases numbered 15, after V lost 3 bases and J lost 2 bases. The V gene's germline CDR1 is SGHAT and CDR2 FQNNGV. This CDR3 has 18 residues. CDR3 loop: CASSFDSLRSGVTYEQYF. In DNA, the CDR3 is TGTGCCAGCAGCTTTGACTCCCTACGTAGCGGGGTTACCTACGAGCAGTACTTC.

The chain links TRBV6-5 to TRBJ2-5; possibly TRBD2 for D (5 bases). The CDR3 runs 14 residues. V lost 0 bases and J 5 bases, leaving 10 bases between the germline ends. CDR1 is MNHEY and CDR2 is SVGAGI in the germline V gene. Here the CDR3 reads CASSYSRVGETQYF. The CDR3 nucleotides read TGTGCCAGCAGTTACTCGAGGGTGGGGGAGACCCAGTACTTC.

The rearrangement uses TRBV9 and TRBJ2-3; 10 bases fit TRBD2. The length of the CDR3 is 17 residues. CDR1 is SGDLS and CDR2 is YYNGEE in the germline V gene. V was pared by 0 bases and J by 2 bases, with 6 bases of the junction left unmatched. CDR3 sequence (DNA): TGTGCCAGCAGCGTAGCAGCGGGGGGGCTCTTCACAGATACGCAGTATTTT. This sequence encodes CASSVAAGGLFTDTQYF.

The rearrangement links TRBV27 to TRBJ2-7; D is uncertain. Trimming pared 6 bases from V and 3 bases from J, leaving 6 bases between. The length of the CDR3 is 11 residues. Germline CDR1 reads MNHEY; CDR2 reads SMNVEV (reference sequence). The DNA of the CDR3 is TGTGCCAGCAGCCCAGGCTACGAGCAGTACTTC. Its translation is CASSPGYEQYF.

V usage is TRBV3-1 (or the pseudogene TRBV3-2) and J usage is TRBJ1-3, with 7 bases identical to TRBD1. This CDR3 spans 15 amino acids. The trim removed 4 bases at V and 0 bases at J, leaving 3 bases unmatched. Germline V gene data show CDR1 as LGHDT and CDR2 as YNNKEL (reference sequence). CDR3 nucleotides: TGTGCCAGCAGCCTCGGGACAGTCTCTGGAAACACCATATATTTT. This codes for CASSLGTVSGNTIYF.

This sequence joins TRBV9 and TRBJ2-3; 8 bases fit TRBD1. The ends lost 4 bases at V and 0 bases at J; junction bases unmatched: 13. Germline-derived CDR1 and CDR2 are SGDLS and YYNGEE. The length of the CDR3 is 18 residues. CDR3 in amino acids: CASSITGTGGRSTDTQYF. The CDR3 nucleotides are TGTGCCAGCAGCATCACCGGGACAGGAGGAAGAAGCACAGATACGCAGTATTTT.

A few counts support this clone. This rearrangement joins TRBV24-1 to TRBJ2-7; TRBD1 matches at 8 bases. The J segment lost 4 bases and the V segment lost 9 bases, leaving 7 bases of the junction unmatched. The CDR3 length is 13 residues. Germline V lookup: CDR1 KGHDR, CDR2 SFDVKD. The CDR3 DNA reads TGTGCCACCCAGGGACAGGTCCCTTACGAGCAGTACTTC. Translation: CATQGQVPYEQYF.

The chain is built from TRBV6-6 and TRBJ1-1; D is unresolved. V dropped 10 bases and J dropped 1 base, with 13 bases sitting between them. Germline CDR1 and CDR2: MNHNY and SVGAGI (reference sequence). The CDR3 spans 13 residues. Written as DNA, the CDR3 is TGTGCCATTAAGAGGGAGACGAACACTGAAGCTTTCTTT. It translates to CAIKRETNTEAFF.

This clone has more than one count but fewer than ten. The chain uses TRBV7-9 and TRBJ2-3; 8 bases are shared with TRBD2. There are 16 residues in the CDR3. The V segment lost 1 base and the J segment 3 bases; nucleotides outside the gene matches: 6. Germline-derived CDR1 and CDR2 are SEHNR and FQNEAQ (reference sequence). The CDR3 DNA reads TGTGCCAGCAGCTTAGGAGCGGGGGTGCCTACAGATACGCAGTATTTT. Its protein product is CASSLGAGVPTDTQYF.

J is TRBJ1-4 and V is TRBV6-5; no reliable D call. This CDR3 is built from 12 residues. The germline V gene encodes CDR1 MNHEY and CDR2 SVGAGI. Between the trimmed V and J ends, which lost 7 bases and 4 bases, there was a span of 7 bases. CDR3 sequence (DNA): TGTGCCAGCAAGAGGCTTAATGAAAAACTGTTTTTT. Encoded protein: CASKRLNEKLFF.

V is TRBV12-3 or TRBV12-4 and J is TRBJ2-5; TRBD1 might be the D (5 bases). The V end lost 1 base, the J end lost 4 bases, and 7 bases lay between the germline ends. This CDR3 region has 13 residues. The CDR3 bases are TGTGCCAGCAGTTTAGGGGGCGCAGAGACCCAGTACTTC. It encodes CASSLGGAETQYF.

This clone has only a few counts. The chain employs TRBV7-9 and TRBJ2-7; perhaps TRBD1 as D (5 bases). CDR3 length: 13 amino acids. Germline V gene sequence: CDR1 SEHNR, CDR2 FQNEAQ (reference sequence). V was clipped by 1 base and J by 7 bases, with 11 bases between them. CDR3 bases: TGTGCCAGCAGCTTAGTAGGGGTCTGGGAGCAGTACTTC. It is translated as CASSLVGVWEQYF.

The gene calls are TRBV27 and TRBJ2-4, with 7 positions matching TRBD1. The CDR3 consists of 13 residues. V lost 6 bases to trimming and J lost 6 bases; unmatched junction nucleotides: 5. The germline CDR1 and CDR2 sequences are MNHEY and SMNVEV (reference sequence). The CDR3 DNA reads TGTGCCAGCAGCCCAGGGGGTATAAACATTCAGTACTTC. Its translation: CASSPGGINIQYF.

This clone was detected once. The CDR3 protein is CAWSNLEGRNIQYF. Written as DNA, the CDR3 is TGTGCCTGGAGTAACCTGGAGGGCCGGAACATTCAGTACTTC. The chain is built from TRBV30 and TRBJ2-4, with a weak D call TRBD2 (6 bases). Between the trimmed V and J ends, which lost 2 bases and 7 bases, there was a span of 15 bases. Germline loops: CDR1 GTSNPN, CDR2 SVGIG (reference sequence). This CDR3 contains 14 residues.

The V gene is TRBV27, the J gene TRBJ2-3; tentative D call: TRBD2 (5 bases). Trimming took off 9 bases at V and 4 bases at J, with 11 bases between the two ends. In germline, CDR1 is MNHEY, CDR2 SMNVEV (reference sequence). This CDR3 has 12 amino acids. CDR3 sequence reads: CARRTGADTQYF. The CDR3 bases are TGTGCCAGACGGACTGGCGCAGATACGCAGTATTTT.

The chain couples TRBV15 to TRBJ2-1, with a weak D call TRBD2 (5 bases). This CDR3 is 14 amino acids long. Germline CDR1 LNHNV, CDR2 YYDKDF (reference sequence). The V end lost 5 bases, the J end lost 8 bases, and 16 bases lay between the germline ends. The CDR3 DNA reads as TGTGCCACCAGCCCTAGGTCTGCGGGCGATGAGCAGTTCTTC. Its translation: CATSPRSAGDEQFF. Variable domain in full (rest from reference TRBV15 and TRBJ2-1): DAMVIQNPRYQVTQFGKPVTLSCSQTLNHNVMYWYQQKSSQAPKLLFHYYDKDFNNEADTPDNFQSRRPNTSFCFLDIRSPGLGDTAMYLCATSPRSAGDEQFFGPGTRLTVL.

Note on this clone: This specimen includes other DNA sequences encoding the same CDR3. The rearrangement joins TRBV12-3 or TRBV12-4 to TRBJ1-1, with D possibly being TRBD1 (5 bases). Deletions cut 2 bases from V and 4 bases from J, with 8 bases between. The length of the CDR3 is 13 residues. The CDR3 DNA is TGTGCCAGCAGTTTAAGGGGCCCCACTGAAGCTTTCTTT. Its translation: CASSLRGPTEAFF.

The chain has TRBV15 and TRBJ2-1; 13 nucleotides agree with TRBD2. V dropped 0 bases and J dropped 9; count of bases not matched to a gene: 8. The CDR3 sequence is 17 residues long. Germline assignment: CDR1 LNHNV and CDR2 YYDKDF (reference sequence). CDR3 nucleotides: TGTGCCACCAGCAGAGAGTACGGACTAGCGGGAGTCATTGAGCAGTTCTTC. Translation: CATSREYGLAGVIEQFF.

This chain links TRBV3-1 (or the pseudogene TRBV3-2) with TRBJ2-4, with 11 bases aligning to TRBD2. Germline CDR1 reads LGHDT; CDR2 reads YNNKEL (reference sequence). The CDR3 spans 15 residues. The V segment lost 4 bases and the J segment 1 base; nucleotides outside the gene matches: 0. The CDR3 region is CASSLAGGAKNIQYF. CDR3 nucleotide sequence: TGTGCCAGCAGCCTAGCGGGGGGGGCCAAAAACATTCAGTACTTC.

This clone was recorded only once. The rearrangement uses TRBV5-1 and TRBJ2-5, with D hard to call. Germline V CDR1 and CDR2: SGHRS, YFSETQ. This CDR3 is built from 11 residues. The ends were cut back, 6 bases at V and 5 bases at J, with 8 bases in the middle. The CDR3 coding sequence is TGCGCCAGCACCGAGGTGGAGACCCAGTACTTC. It is translated as CASTEVETQYF.

This rearrangement joins TRBV6-2 or TRBV6-3 to TRBJ2-1, with D possibly matching TRBD2 (7 bases). The germline V gene encodes CDR1 MNHEY and CDR2 SVGEGT. Trimming took off 0 bases at V and 2 bases at J, with 14 bases between the two ends. The CDR3 extends over 17 amino acids. For the CDR3, the DNA is TGTGCCAGCAGTTACTCCAGTTCGGGGGGCACCTACAATGAGCAGTTCTTC. It is translated as CASSYSSSGGTYNEQFF.

The V gene is TRBV6-2 or TRBV6-3, the J gene TRBJ2-5, with D perhaps matching TRBD2 (5 bases). Germline V CDR1 and CDR2: MNHEY, SVGEGT. Trimming took off 2 bases at V and 3 bases at J, with 7 bases between the two ends. This CDR3 region has 13 residues. The CDR3 nucleotides are TGTGCCAGCAGTTACGCAGCGGAAGAGACCCAGTACTTC. Translating it yields CASSYAAEETQYF.

In its sample, this clone was seen a few times. The gene calls are TRBV20-1 and TRBJ1-5; weak D call: TRBD1 (5 bases). V lost 3 bases and J lost 6, with 12 bases in between. Looked up from germline, CDR1 is DFQATT and CDR2 is SNEGSKA (reference sequence). The CDR3 runs 13 residues. The CDR3 sequence: CSASQGEGQPQHF. The CDR3 nucleotides are TGCAGTGCTAGTCAAGGGGAAGGTCAGCCCCAGCATTTT.

The chain employs TRBV29-1 and TRBJ2-7; 9 positions match TRBD1. CDR1 and CDR2 (germline): SQVTM, ANQGSEA. CDR3 length: 14 amino acids. V lost 5 bases, J lost 5 bases, and 10 bases stayed unmatched. CDR3 sequence: CSVRPGTGFHEQYF. The CDR3 region has the DNA TGCAGCGTTCGACCCGGGACAGGGTTCCACGAGCAGTACTTC.

CDR3 residues: CASSFASSYEQYF. The CDR3 DNA sequence: TGTGCCAGCTCCTTCGCCAGCTCCTACGAGCAGTACTTC. The rearrangement joins TRBV18 to TRBJ2-7; D gene uncertain. The V end lost 6 bases, the J end lost 0 bases, and 9 bases lay between the germline ends. Germline assignment: CDR1 KGHSH and CDR2 LQKENI. The length of the CDR3 is 13 residues.

The CDR3 nucleotides are TGCGCCAGCAGCTTGGTCAGCGACTATGGCTACACCTTC. It is translated as CASSLVSDYGYTF. V is TRBV5-1 and J is TRBJ1-2; D unclear. Germline CDR1 reads SGHRS; CDR2 reads YFSETQ. The V end was cut by 0 bases, the J end by 3 bases, with 6 bases between. This CDR3 is built from 13 residues.